These T cell receptor beta chains were read from a single sample in a study of blood T cell repertoires in COVID-19. Measured with immunoSEQ multiplex PCR; TCRdb has only the in-frame clones, and not every one. The table lists 200,000 to 300,000 clones, 75% to 85% of them singletons. Input material: peripheral blood. These receptors all stem from a woman aged 80 or older with COVID-19, enrolled during active disease. CDR3s include the opening cysteine and the closing phenylalanine or tryptophan. D genes are given only for firm matches. A row's size may be missing; if present it is once, few, many or a size class.

V gene: TRBV6-5; D gene: TRBD1; J gene: TRBJ1-1; clone size: few; CDR3 DNA: TGTGCCAGCAGGCGACAGGGGGAAGCTTTCTTT; CDR3 protein: CASRRQGEAFF
V gene: TRBV7-9; D gene: NA; J gene: TRBJ1-5; clone size: NA; CDR3 DNA: TGTGCCAGCAGCTTAGCCAGGGGCAATCAGCCCCAGCATTTT; CDR3 protein: CASSLARGNQPQHF
V gene: TRBV7-9; D gene: TRBD2; J gene: TRBJ2-1; clone size: NA; CDR3 DNA: TGTGCCAGCAGCTTGGGACTAGCGGGCCACAATGAGCAGTTCTTC; CDR3 protein: CASSLGLAGHNEQFF
V gene: TRBV5-6; D gene: TRBD1; J gene: TRBJ1-2; clone size: NA; CDR3 DNA: TGTGCCAGCAGCTTGGAGACAGGGCGCTATGGCTACACCTTC; CDR3 protein: CASSLETGRYGYTF
V gene: TRBV18; D gene: NA; J gene: TRBJ2-5; clone size: few; CDR3 DNA: TGTGCCAGCTCACCAATCGTTCAAGAGACCCAGTACTTC; CDR3 protein: CASSPIVQETQYF
V gene: TRBV10-3; D gene: NA; J gene: TRBJ1-3; clone size: NA; CDR3 DNA: TGTGCCATCAGTGAGTCGATGGCCACCATATATTTT; CDR3 protein: CAISESMATIYF
V gene: TRBV3-1/TRBV3-2; D gene: NA; J gene: TRBJ2-5; clone size: NA; CDR3 DNA: TGTGCCAGCAGCACCCGAGGAGGAGGGGAGACCCAGTACTTC; CDR3 protein: CASSTRGGGETQYF
V gene: TRBV18; D gene: NA; J gene: TRBJ1-3; clone size: NA; CDR3 DNA: TGTGCCAGCTCACCACCAACAGGGACCCTCTCTGGAAACACCATATATTTT; CDR3 protein: CASSPPTGTLSGNTIYF
V gene: TRBV18; D gene: NA; J gene: TRBJ1-1; clone size: NA; CDR3 DNA: TGTGCCAGCTCCCGGGTCGGAGTGAGGAACACTGAAGCTTTCTTT; CDR3 protein: CASSRVGVRNTEAFF
V gene: TRBV23-1; D gene: TRBD1; J gene: TRBJ1-2; clone size: once; CDR3 DNA: TGCGCCAGCAGTCCTGACAGGGATGGCTACACCTTC; CDR3 protein: CASSPDRDGYTF
V gene: TRBV7-8; D gene: NA; J gene: TRBJ1-2; clone size: NA; CDR3 DNA: TGTGCCAGCAGCTTAGGGGCGGGTAACTATGGCTACACCTTC; CDR3 protein: CASSLGAGNYGYTF
V gene: TRBV30; D gene: TRBD1; J gene: TRBJ2-1; clone size: NA; CDR3 DNA: TGTGCCTGGAGTGTTAAGGGACAGGGGGCACGGGAGCAGTTCTTC; CDR3 protein: CAWSVKGQGAREQFF
V gene: TRBV28; D gene: NA; J gene: TRBJ2-7; clone size: NA; CDR3 DNA: TGTGCCAGCAAGACCCTGCGGGCTACGTCTTACGAGCAGTACTTC; CDR3 protein: CASKTLRATSYEQYF
V gene: TRBV18; D gene: NA; J gene: TRBJ2-2; clone size: NA; CDR3 DNA: TGTGCCAGCTCACCACCCTCAGGGGCCGGGACCGGGGAGCTGTTTTTT; CDR3 protein: CASSPPSGAGTGELFF
V gene: TRBV19; D gene: TRBD1; J gene: TRBJ2-3; clone size: once; CDR3 DNA: TGTGCCAGTAGTCCTGCCGGGACAGGGACAGATACGCAGTATTTT; CDR3 protein: CASSPAGTGTDTQYF
V gene: TRBV4-3; D gene: TRBD2; J gene: TRBJ2-2; clone size: NA; CDR3 DNA: TGCGCCAGCAGCCGCCAACTAGCGGAAGGGGAGGAGCTGTTTTTT; CDR3 protein: CASSRQLAEGEELFF
V gene: TRBV2; D gene: TRBD1; J gene: TRBJ1-1; clone size: NA; CDR3 DNA: TGTGCCAGCGACGAGGGACAGGGGACTACTGAAGCTTTCTTT; CDR3 protein: CASDEGQGTTEAFF
V gene: TRBV2; D gene: NA; J gene: TRBJ2-2; clone size: NA; CDR3 DNA: TGTGCCAGCAGTGAACAGGGGCCCACCGGGGAGCTGTTTTTT; CDR3 protein: CASSEQGPTGELFF
V gene: TRBV7-9; D gene: NA; J gene: TRBJ2-5; clone size: NA; CDR3 DNA: TGTGCCAGCAGCTCCGGACACTTAGGGGAGACCCAGTACTTC; CDR3 protein: CASSSGHLGETQYF
V gene: TRBV6-2/TRBV6-3; D gene: TRBD1; J gene: TRBJ1-2; clone size: few; CDR3 DNA: TGTGCCAGCAGCCCTGGGACAGGGCGGCCTAACTATGGCTACACCTTC; CDR3 protein: CASSPGTGRPNYGYTF
V gene: TRBV5-1; D gene: NA; J gene: TRBJ1-3; clone size: once; CDR3 DNA: TGCGCCAGCAGCTGGCGTCCGGAGCTAGCCACCATATATTTT; CDR3 protein: CASSWRPELATIYF
V gene: TRBV7-2; D gene: NA; J gene: TRBJ1-3; clone size: NA; CDR3 DNA: TGTGCCAGCAGCTTAGGTGGGGGACTTGGAAACACCATATATTTT; CDR3 protein: CASSLGGGLGNTIYF
V gene: TRBV28; D gene: NA; J gene: TRBJ1-5; clone size: NA; CDR3 DNA: TGTGCCAGCAACATAAATAGCAATCAGCCCCAGCATTTT; CDR3 protein: CASNINSNQPQHF
V gene: TRBV6-5; D gene: TRBD1; J gene: TRBJ1-4; clone size: NA; CDR3 DNA: TGTGCCAGCACCGTACAGGGGGCGGGAGAAAAACTGTTTTTT; CDR3 protein: CASTVQGAGEKLFF
V gene: TRBV7-2; D gene: TRBD1; J gene: TRBJ2-7; clone size: once; CDR3 DNA: TGTGCCAGCAGCTTAGCGGGGGAGACAGGGGGCCACGAGCAGTACTTC; CDR3 protein: CASSLAGETGGHEQYF
V gene: TRBV4-1; D gene: NA; J gene: TRBJ1-2; clone size: once; CDR3 DNA: TGCGCCAGCAGCCAAGAATATACACAGTTCTATGGCTACACCTTC; CDR3 protein: CASSQEYTQFYGYTF
V gene: TRBV20-1; D gene: NA; J gene: TRBJ1-1; clone size: NA; CDR3 DNA: TGCAGTGCCCTAGTCGGATCGGAAGCTTTCTTT; CDR3 protein: CSALVGSEAFF
V gene: TRBV29-1; D gene: NA; J gene: TRBJ2-3; clone size: NA; CDR3 DNA: TGCAGCGTTGGATTACGGGAGAGACTAGGAGGGCGGACAGATACGCAGTATTTT; CDR3 protein: CSVGLRERLGGRTDTQYF
V gene: TRBV11-2; D gene: NA; J gene: TRBJ1-3; clone size: NA; CDR3 DNA: TGTGCCAGCAGCACATCATCTGGAAACACCATATATTTT; CDR3 protein: CASSTSSGNTIYF
V gene: TRBV2; D gene: NA; J gene: TRBJ1-6; clone size: NA; CDR3 DNA: TGTGCCAGCAGTGAGTTGGGGTCGGACAGTTTCTATTCACCCCTCCACTTT; CDR3 protein: CASSELGSDSFYSPLHF
V gene: TRBV6-5; D gene: NA; J gene: TRBJ2-1; clone size: NA; CDR3 DNA: TGTGCCAGCAGAGGGCTAGGAGGGTACAATGAGCAGTTCTTC; CDR3 protein: CASRGLGGYNEQFF
V gene: TRBV18; D gene: TRBD1; J gene: TRBJ1-3; clone size: NA; CDR3 DNA: TGTGCCAGCTCACCCTTGACAGGGGGAGAGAGAAGCTCTGGAAACACCATATATTTT; CDR3 protein: CASSPLTGGERSSGNTIYF
V gene: TRBV27; D gene: NA; J gene: TRBJ1-6; clone size: NA; CDR3 DNA: TGTGCCAGCAGTTTAACACTTCAGGGTTTCGCAGGGAATTCACCCCTCCACTTT; CDR3 protein: CASSLTLQGFAGNSPLHF
V gene: TRBV9; D gene: NA; J gene: TRBJ2-3; clone size: NA; CDR3 DNA: TGTGCCAGCAGCGTATTGGTGAGTCGCACAGATACGCAGTATTTT; CDR3 protein: CASSVLVSRTDTQYF
V gene: TRBV3-1/TRBV3-2; D gene: NA; J gene: TRBJ2-1; clone size: NA; CDR3 DNA: TGTGCCAGCAGCCAAGATAGTGGTAGCTCCTACAATGAGCAGTTCTTC; CDR3 protein: CASSQDSGSSYNEQFF
V gene: TRBV3-1/TRBV3-2; D gene: TRBD1; J gene: TRBJ1-5; clone size: NA; CDR3 DNA: TGTGCCAGCAGAGGGACAGGGGGGAATCAGCCCCAGCATTTT; CDR3 protein: CASRGTGGNQPQHF
V gene: TRBV5-6; D gene: TRBD1; J gene: TRBJ2-2; clone size: NA; CDR3 DNA: TGTGCCAGCAGCTTCCGACAGGGGTGGAACACCGGGGAGCTGTTTTTT; CDR3 protein: CASSFRQGWNTGELFF
V gene: TRBV28; D gene: TRBD1; J gene: TRBJ1-6; clone size: NA; CDR3 DNA: TGTGCCAGCAGCCTAGACAGGGAAGGTTCACCCCTCCACTTT; CDR3 protein: CASSLDREGSPLHF
V gene: TRBV27; D gene: NA; J gene: TRBJ1-1; clone size: NA; CDR3 DNA: TGTGCCAGCAGTTTATACGGGTGGGGCATGAACACTGAAGCTTTCTTT; CDR3 protein: CASSLYGWGMNTEAFF
V gene: TRBV18; D gene: TRBD2; J gene: TRBJ2-1; clone size: NA; CDR3 DNA: TGTGCCAGCTCACCAAAACTAGCGGCCACTTACAATGAGCAGTTCTTC; CDR3 protein: CASSPKLAATYNEQFF
V gene: TRBV7-8; D gene: NA; J gene: TRBJ1-4; clone size: NA; CDR3 DNA: TGTGCCAGCAGCTTAGGGGGAGTCCTCGGGGAAAAACTGTTTTTT; CDR3 protein: CASSLGGVLGEKLFF
V gene: TRBV9; D gene: TRBD1; J gene: TRBJ1-5; clone size: NA; CDR3 DNA: TGTGCCAGCAGACAATGTTGGGGACAGTATAGCAATCAGCCCCAGCATTTT; CDR3 protein: CASRQCWGQYSNQPQHF